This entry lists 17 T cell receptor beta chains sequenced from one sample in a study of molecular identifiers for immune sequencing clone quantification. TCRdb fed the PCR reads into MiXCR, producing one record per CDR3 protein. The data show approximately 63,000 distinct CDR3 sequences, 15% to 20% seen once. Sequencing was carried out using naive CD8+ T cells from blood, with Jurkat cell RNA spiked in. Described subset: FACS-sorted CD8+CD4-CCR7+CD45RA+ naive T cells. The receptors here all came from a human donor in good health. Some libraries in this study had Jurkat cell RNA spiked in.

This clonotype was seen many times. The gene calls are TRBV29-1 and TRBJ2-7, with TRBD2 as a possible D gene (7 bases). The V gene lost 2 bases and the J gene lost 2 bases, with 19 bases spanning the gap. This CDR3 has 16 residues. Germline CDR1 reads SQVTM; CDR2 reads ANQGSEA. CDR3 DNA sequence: TGCAGCGTTGAATGGGGAGGGATACAGGGAACCTACGAGCAGTACTTC. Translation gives CSVEWGGIQGTYEQYF.

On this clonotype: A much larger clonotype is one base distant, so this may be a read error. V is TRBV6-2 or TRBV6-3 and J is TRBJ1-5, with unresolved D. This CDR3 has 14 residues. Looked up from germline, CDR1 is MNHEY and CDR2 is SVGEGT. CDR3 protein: CASSQAQSNQPLHF. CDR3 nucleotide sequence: TGTGCCAGCAGTCAGGCACAGAGCAATCAGCCCCTGCATTTT.

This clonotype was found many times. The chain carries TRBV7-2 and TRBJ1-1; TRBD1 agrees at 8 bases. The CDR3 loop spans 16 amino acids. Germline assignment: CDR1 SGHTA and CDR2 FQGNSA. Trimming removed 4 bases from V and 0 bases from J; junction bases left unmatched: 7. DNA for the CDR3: TGTGCCAGCAGCTCCACAGGGGGGCTGATGAACACTGAAGCTTTCTTT. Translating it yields CASSSTGGLMNTEAFF.

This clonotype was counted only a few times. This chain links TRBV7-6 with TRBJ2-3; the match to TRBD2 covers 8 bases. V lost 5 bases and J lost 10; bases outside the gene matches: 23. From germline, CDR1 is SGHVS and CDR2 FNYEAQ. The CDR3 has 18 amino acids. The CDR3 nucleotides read TGTGCCAGCAGCCGAACAACCGGGGGGGGGGGCGCCGGGGCCGCGCAGTATTTT. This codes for CASSRTTGGGGAGAAQYF.

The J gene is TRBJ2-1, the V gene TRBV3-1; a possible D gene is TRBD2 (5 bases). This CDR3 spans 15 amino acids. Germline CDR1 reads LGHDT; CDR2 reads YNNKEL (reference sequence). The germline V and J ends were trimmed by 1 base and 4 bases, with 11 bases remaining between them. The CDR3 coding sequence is TGTGCCAGCAGCCAAGTTCCGGACTCGTACAATGAGCAGTTCTTC. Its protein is CASSQVPDSYNEQFF.

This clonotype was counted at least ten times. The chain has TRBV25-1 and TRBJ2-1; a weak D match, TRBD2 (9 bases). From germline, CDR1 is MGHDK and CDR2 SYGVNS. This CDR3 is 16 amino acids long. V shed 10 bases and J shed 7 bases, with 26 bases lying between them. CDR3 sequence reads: CAKQGASGIRDNEQFF. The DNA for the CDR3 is TGTGCCAAGCAGGGGGCTAGCGGGATCCGGGATAATGAGCAGTTCTTC. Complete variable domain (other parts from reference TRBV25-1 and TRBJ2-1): EADIYQTPRYLVIGTGKKITLECSQTMGHDKMYWYQQDPGMELHLIHYSYGVNSTEKGDLSSESTVSRIRTEHFPLTLESARPSHTSQYLCAKQGASGIRDNEQFFGPGTRLTVL.

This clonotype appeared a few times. CDR3 residues: CASSLGSAITYNEQFF. The DNA of the CDR3 is TGTGCCAGCAGTTTGGGTAGCGCGATCACGTACAATGAGCAGTTCTTC. The V and J genes are TRBV27 and TRBJ2-1, with TRBD2 as a possible D gene (5 bases). Trimming took off 3 bases at V and 4 bases at J, with 16 bases between the two ends. Germline CDR1 reads MNHEY; CDR2 reads SMNVEV (reference sequence). The CDR3 spans 16 residues.

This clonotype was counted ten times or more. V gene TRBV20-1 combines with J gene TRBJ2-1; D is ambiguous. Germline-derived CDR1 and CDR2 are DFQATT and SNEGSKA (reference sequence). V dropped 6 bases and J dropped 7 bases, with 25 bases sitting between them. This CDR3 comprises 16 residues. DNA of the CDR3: TGCAGTGCCATGTTCTCCCCAACGGCCCGGAGAAATGAGCAGTTCTTC. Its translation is CSAMFSPTARRNEQFF.

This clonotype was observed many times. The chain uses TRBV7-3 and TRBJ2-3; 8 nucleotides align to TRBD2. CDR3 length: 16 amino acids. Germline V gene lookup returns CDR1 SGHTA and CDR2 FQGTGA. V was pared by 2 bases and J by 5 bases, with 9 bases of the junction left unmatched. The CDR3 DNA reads TGTGCCAGCAGCTTAGCGGGAGGCCTCCTAGGAGATACGCAGTATTTT. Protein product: CASSLAGGLLGDTQYF. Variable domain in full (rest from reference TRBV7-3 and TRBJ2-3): GAGVSQTPSNKVTEKGKYVELRCDPISGHTALYWYRQSLGQGPEFLIYFQGTGAADDSGLPNDRFFAVRPEGSVSTLKIQRTERGDSAVYLCASSLAGGLLGDTQYFGPGTRLTVL.

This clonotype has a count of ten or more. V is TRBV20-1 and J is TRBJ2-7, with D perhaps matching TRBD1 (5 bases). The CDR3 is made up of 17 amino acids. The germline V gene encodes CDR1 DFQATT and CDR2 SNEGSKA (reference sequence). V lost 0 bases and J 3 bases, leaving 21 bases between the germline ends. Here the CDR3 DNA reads TGCAGTGCTAGAGATTATTCGTCCGAGCAGGGTAACTACGAGCAGTACTTC. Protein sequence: CSARDYSSEQGNYEQYF.

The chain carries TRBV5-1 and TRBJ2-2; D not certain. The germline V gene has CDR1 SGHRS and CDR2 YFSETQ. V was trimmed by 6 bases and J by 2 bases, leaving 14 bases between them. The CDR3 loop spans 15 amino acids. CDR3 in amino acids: CASISGPYNTGELFF. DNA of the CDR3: TGCGCCAGCATTTCGGGTCCTTACAACACCGGGGAGCTGTTTTTT.

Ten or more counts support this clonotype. The CDR3 bases are TGTGCCAGCAGCTTTAGCGGAAATAATGAAAAACTGTTTTTT. It specifies CASSFSGNNEKLFF. The chain joins TRBV7-9 to TRBJ1-4; D ambiguous. Trimming removed 3 bases from V and 4 bases from J, with 9 bases in between. Germline-derived CDR1 and CDR2 are SEHNR and FQNEAQ (reference sequence). The CDR3 covers 14 residues.

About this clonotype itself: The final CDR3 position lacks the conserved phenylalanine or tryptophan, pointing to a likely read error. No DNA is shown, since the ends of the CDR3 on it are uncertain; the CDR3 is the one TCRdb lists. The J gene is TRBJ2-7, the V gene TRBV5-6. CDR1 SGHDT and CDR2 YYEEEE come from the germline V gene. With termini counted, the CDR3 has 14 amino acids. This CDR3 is CASSLGIGDYEQCS.

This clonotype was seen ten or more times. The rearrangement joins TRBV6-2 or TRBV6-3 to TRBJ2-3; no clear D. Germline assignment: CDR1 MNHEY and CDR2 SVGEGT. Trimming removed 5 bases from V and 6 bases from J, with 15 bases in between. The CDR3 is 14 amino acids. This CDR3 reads CASSPQGRHDTQYF. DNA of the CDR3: TGTGCCAGCAGTCCCCAAGGCAGGCATGATACGCAGTATTTT.

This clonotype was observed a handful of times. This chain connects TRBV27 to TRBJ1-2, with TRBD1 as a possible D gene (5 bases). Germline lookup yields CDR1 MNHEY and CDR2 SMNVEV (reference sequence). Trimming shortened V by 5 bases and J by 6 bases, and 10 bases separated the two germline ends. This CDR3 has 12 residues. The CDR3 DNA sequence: TGTGCCAGCAGTCCCCTGGGGGATGGCTACACCTTC. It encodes CASSPLGDGYTF.

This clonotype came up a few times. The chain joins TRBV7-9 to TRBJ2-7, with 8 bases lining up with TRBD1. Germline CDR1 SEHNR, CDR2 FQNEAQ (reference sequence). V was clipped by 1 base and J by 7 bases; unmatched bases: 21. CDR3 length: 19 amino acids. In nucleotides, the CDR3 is TGTGCCAGCAGCTTAGGGGGCCCCGATGCGGGACAGGATTTTCGGGAGCAGTACTTC. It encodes CASSLGGPDAGQDFREQYF.

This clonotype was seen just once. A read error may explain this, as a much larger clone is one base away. CDR3 nucleotides: TGTGCCAGCAGTTTGATGGTGACAGATACGCGGTATTTT. Translating gives CASSLMVTDTRYF. The V call is TRBV12-3 or TRBV12-4, the J call TRBJ2-3; D possibly corresponds to TRBD1 (5 bases). The CDR3 totals 13 residues.